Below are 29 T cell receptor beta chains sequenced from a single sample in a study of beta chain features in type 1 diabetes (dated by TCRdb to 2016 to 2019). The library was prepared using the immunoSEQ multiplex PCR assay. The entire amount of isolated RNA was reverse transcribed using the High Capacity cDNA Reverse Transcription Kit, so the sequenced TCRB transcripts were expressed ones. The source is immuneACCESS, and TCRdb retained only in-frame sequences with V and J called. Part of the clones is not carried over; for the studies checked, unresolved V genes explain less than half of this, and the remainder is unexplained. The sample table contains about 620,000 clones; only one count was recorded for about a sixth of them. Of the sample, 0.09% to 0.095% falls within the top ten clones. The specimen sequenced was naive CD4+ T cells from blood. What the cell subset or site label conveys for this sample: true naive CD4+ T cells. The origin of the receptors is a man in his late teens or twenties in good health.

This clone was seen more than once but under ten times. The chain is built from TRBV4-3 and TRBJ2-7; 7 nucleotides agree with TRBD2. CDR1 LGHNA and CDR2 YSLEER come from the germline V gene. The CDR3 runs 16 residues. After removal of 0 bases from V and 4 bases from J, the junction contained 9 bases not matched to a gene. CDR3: CASSQDGRTRRYEQYF. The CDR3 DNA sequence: TGCGCCAGCAGCCAAGATGGGAGGACTAGAAGGTACGAGCAGTACTTC.

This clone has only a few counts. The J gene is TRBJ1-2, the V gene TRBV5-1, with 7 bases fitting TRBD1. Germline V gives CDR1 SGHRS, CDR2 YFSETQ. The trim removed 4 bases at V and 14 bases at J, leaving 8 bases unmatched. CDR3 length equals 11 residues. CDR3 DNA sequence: TGCGCCAGCAGCCGGGACAGCAGTAGGACCTTC. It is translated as CASSRDSSRTF.

The chain's CDR3 is CASSVGTGPPLHF. The CDR3 DNA is TGTGCCAGCAGCGTAGGGACAGGACCACCCCTCCACTTT. The chain employs TRBV9 and TRBJ1-6, with 7 bases lining up with TRBD1. The CDR3 contains 13 residues. With V trimmed by 0 bases and J by 11 bases, 2 bases remained unmatched. The germline CDR1 and CDR2 sequences are SGDLS and YYNGEE. The full variable domain, completed using reference TRBV9 and TRBJ1-6, is DSGVTQTPKHLITATGQRVTLRCSPRSGDLSVYWYQQSLDQGLQFLIQYYNGEERAKGNILERFSAQQFPDLHSELNLSSLELGDSALYFCASSVGTGPPLHFGNGTRLTVT.

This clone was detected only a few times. The CDR3 sequence: CASTGQGVGYEQFF. CDR3 DNA: TGTGCCAGCACGGGACAGGGGGTTGGCTATGAGCAGTTCTTC. This chain connects TRBV28 to TRBJ2-1, with TRBD1 matching 11 bases. The J segment lost 8 bases and the V segment lost 7 bases, leaving 7 bases of the junction unmatched. Germline V gives CDR1 MDHEN, CDR2 SYDVKM. The CDR3 is 14 amino acids.

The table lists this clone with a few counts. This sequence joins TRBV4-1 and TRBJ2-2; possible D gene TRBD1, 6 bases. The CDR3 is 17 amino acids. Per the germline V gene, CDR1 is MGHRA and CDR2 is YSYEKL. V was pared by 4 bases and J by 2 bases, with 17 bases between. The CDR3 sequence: CASSPKLQGRNTGELFF. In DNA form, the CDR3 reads TGCGCCAGCAGCCCCAAATTACAGGGTCGTAACACCGGGGAGCTGTTTTTT.

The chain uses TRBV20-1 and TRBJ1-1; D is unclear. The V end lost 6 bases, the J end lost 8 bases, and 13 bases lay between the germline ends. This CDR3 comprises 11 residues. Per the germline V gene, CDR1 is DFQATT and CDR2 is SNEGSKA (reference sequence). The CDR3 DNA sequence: TGCAGTGCCGACAAAGAAATCGAAGCTTTCTTT. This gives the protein CSADKEIEAFF.

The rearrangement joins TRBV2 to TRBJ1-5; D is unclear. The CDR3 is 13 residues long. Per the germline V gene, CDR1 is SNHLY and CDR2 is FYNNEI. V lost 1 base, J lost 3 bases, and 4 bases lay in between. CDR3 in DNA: TGTGCCAGCAGTGAAGGTTTCAATCAGCCCCAGCATTTT. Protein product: CASSEGFNQPQHF.

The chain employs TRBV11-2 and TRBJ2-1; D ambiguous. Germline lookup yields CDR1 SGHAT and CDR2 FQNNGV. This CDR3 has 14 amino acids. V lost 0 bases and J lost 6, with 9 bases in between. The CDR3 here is CASSLDWQVNEQFF. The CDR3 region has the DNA TGTGCCAGCAGCTTAGATTGGCAGGTCAATGAGCAGTTCTTC.

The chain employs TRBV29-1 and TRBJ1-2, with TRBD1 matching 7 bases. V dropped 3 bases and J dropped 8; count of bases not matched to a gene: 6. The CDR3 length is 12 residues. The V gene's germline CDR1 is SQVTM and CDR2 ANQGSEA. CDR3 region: CSVDRQGVGYTF. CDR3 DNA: TGCAGCGTTGACAGGCAGGGGGTCGGCTACACCTTC.

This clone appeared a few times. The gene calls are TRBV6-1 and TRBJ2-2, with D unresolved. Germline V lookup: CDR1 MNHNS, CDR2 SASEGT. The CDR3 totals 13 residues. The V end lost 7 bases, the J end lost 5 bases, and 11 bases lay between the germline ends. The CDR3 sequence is CASTTALTGELFF. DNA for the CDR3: TGTGCCAGCACCACGGCGCTTACCGGGGAGCTGTTTTTT.

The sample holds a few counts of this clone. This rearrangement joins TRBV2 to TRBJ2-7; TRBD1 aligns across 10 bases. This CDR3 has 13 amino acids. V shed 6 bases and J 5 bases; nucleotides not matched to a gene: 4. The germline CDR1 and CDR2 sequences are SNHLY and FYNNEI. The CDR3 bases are TGTGCCAGCAGGGGGACAGGGGCAAACGAGCAGTACTTC. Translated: CASRGTGANEQYF.

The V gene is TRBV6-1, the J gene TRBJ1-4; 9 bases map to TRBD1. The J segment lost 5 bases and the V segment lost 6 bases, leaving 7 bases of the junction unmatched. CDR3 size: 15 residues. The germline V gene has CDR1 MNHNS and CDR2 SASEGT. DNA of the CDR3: TGTGCCAGCAGGCCACCGGGGACAGGGAATGAAAAACTGTTTTTT. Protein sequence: CASRPPGTGNEKLFF.

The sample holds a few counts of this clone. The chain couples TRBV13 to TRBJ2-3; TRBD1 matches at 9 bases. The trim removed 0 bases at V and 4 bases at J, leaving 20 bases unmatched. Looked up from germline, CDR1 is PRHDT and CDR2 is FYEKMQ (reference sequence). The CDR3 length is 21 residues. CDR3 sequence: CASSLGLRWHRDRESADTQYF. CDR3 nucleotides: TGTGCCAGCAGCTTAGGCCTACGGTGGCACCGGGACAGGGAGTCGGCAGATACGCAGTATTTT. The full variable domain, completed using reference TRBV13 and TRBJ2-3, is AAGVIQSPRHLIKEKRETATLKCYPIPRHDTVYWYQQGPGQDPQFLISFYEKMQSDKGSIPDRFSAQQFSDYHSELNMSSLELGDSALYFCASSLGLRWHRDRESADTQYFGPGTRLTVL.

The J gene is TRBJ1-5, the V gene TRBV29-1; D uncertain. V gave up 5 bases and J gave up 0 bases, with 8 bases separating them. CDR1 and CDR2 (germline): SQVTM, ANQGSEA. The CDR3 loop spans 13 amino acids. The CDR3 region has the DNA TGCAGCGTTTCCGGGGTTAGCAATCAGCCCCAGCATTTT. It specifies CSVSGVSNQPQHF.

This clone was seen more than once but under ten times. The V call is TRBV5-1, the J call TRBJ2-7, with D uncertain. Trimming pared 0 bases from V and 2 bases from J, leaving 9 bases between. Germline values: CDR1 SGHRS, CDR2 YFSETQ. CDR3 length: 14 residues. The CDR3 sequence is CASSLGGRPYEQYF. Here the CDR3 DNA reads TGCGCCAGCAGCTTGGGCGGCAGGCCCTACGAGCAGTACTTC.

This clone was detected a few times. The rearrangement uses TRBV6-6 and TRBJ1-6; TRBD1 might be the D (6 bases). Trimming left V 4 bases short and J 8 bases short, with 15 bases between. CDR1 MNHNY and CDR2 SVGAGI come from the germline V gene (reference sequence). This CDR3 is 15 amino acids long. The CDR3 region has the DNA TGTGCCAGCAGTTCCCCCAGGGGAGGGGATTCACCCCTCCACTTT. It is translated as CASSSPRGGDSPLHF.

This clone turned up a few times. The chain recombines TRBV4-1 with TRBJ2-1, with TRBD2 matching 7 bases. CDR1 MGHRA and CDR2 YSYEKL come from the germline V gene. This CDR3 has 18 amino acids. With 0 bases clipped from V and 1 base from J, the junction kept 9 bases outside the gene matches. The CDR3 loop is CASSQDPPSGASYNEQFF. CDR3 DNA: TGCGCCAGCAGCCAAGATCCCCCAAGCGGGGCGTCCTACAATGAGCAGTTCTTC.

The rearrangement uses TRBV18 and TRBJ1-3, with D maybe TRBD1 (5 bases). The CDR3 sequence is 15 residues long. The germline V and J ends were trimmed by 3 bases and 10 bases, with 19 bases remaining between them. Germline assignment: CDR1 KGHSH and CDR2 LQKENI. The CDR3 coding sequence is TGTGCCAGCTCACCCCTCCCCCAGGGACCTATTACCATATATTTT. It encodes CASSPLPQGPITIYF.

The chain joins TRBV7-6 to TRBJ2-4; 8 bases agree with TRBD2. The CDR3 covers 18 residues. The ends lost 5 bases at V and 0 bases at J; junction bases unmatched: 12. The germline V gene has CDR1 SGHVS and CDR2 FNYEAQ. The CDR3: CASSPRLATPLAKNIQYF. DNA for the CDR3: TGTGCCAGCAGCCCGAGACTAGCGACGCCTCTAGCCAAAAACATTCAGTACTTC.

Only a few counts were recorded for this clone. CDR3 region: CASSLRTSPPYEQYF. CDR3 sequence (DNA): TGTGCCAGCAGCCTTCGGACTAGCCCTCCCTACGAGCAGTACTTC. The V and J genes are TRBV9 and TRBJ2-7, with 8 bases fitting TRBD2. J was trimmed by 2 bases and V by 4 bases; bases with no gene match: 8. The CDR3 covers 15 residues. CDR1 SGDLS and CDR2 YYNGEE come from the germline V gene.

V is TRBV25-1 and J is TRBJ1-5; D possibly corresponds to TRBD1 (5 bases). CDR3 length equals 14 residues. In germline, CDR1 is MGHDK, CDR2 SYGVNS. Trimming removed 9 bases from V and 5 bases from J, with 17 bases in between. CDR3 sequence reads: CASGRGTKDQPQHF. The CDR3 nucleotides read TGTGCCAGTGGAAGGGGAACAAAGGATCAGCCCCAGCATTTT. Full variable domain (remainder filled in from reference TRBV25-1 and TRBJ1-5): EADIYQTPRYLVIGTGKKITLECSQTMGHDKMYWYQQDPGMELHLIHYSYGVNSTEKGDLSSESTVSRIRTEHFPLTLESARPSHTSQYLCASGRGTKDQPQHFGDGTRLSIL.

CDR3 loop: CASSQLAGESYEQYF. CDR3 coding DNA: TGTGCCAGCAGCCAACTAGCGGGAGAGTCCTACGAGCAGTACTTC. This rearrangement joins TRBV4-2 to TRBJ2-7; 10 bases map to TRBD2. CDR1 is LGHNA and CDR2 is YNFKEQ in the germline V gene. The V segment lost 2 bases and the J segment 1 base; nucleotides outside the gene matches: 2. The CDR3 covers 15 residues.

In DNA form, the CDR3 reads TGTGCCAGTAGTGCCGACAGGGTTCACGGCTACACCTTC. This codes for CASSADRVHGYTF. The J gene is TRBJ1-2, the V gene TRBV19, with 7 bases fitting TRBD1. CDR1 and CDR2 from the germline V gene are LNHDA and SQIVND (reference sequence). This CDR3 is 13 amino acids long. The junction had 8 bases not matched to a gene; V was cut back by 5 bases and J by 8 bases.

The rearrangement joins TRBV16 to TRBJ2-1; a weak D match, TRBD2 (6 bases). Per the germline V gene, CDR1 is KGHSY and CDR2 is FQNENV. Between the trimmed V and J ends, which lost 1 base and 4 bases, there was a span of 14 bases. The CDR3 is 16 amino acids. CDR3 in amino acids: CASSQFYGGMYNEQFF. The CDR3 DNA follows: TGTGCCAGCAGCCAATTTTATGGAGGGATGTACAATGAGCAGTTCTTC.

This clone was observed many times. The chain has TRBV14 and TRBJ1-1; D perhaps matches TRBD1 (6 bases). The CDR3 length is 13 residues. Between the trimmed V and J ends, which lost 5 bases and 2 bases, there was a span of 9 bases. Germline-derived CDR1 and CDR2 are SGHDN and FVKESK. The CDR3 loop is CASSSQGNTEAFF. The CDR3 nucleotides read TGTGCCAGCAGCTCACAGGGAAACACTGAAGCTTTCTTT.

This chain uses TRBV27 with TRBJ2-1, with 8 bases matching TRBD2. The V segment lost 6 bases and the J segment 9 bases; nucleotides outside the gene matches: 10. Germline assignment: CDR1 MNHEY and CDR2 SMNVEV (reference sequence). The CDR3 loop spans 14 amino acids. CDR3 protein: CASSLREGRSEQFF. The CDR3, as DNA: TGTGCCAGCAGCCTTCGGGAGGGAAGAAGTGAGCAGTTCTTC.

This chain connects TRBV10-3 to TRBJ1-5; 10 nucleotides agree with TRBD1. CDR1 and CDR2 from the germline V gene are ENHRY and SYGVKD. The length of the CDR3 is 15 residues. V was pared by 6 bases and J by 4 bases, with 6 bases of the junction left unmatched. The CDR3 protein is CAISPTGGWNQPQHF. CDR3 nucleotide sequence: TGTGCCATCAGCCCGACAGGGGGCTGGAATCAGCCCCAGCATTTT.

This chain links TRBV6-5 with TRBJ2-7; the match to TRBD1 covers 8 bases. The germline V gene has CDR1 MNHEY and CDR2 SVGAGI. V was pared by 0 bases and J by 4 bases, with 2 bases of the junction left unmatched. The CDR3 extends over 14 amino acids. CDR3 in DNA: TGTGCCAGCAGTTACTCGGGACAGGAATACGAGCAGTACTTC. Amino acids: CASSYSGQEYEQYF.

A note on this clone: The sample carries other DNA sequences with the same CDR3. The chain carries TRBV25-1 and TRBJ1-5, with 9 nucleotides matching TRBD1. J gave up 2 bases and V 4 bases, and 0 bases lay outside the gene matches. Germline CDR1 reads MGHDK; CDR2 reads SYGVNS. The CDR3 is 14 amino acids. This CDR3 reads CASSGTGGNQPQHF. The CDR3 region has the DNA TGTGCCAGCAGTGGGACAGGGGGCAATCAGCCCCAGCATTTT.